These T cell receptor beta chains were read from a single sample in a study of control samples from healthy donors and cancer patients. Using immunoSEQ multiplex PCR, the repertoire was profiled, and TCRdb retains in-frame clones only, with some absent. The repertoire holds 170,000 or so clones, 94% seen once, with 1.3% to 1.5% in the top ten. The sample was blood. The receptors were gathered from a woman aged 18-35 years in good health. Each CDR3 is given with its conserved first and last residue. D genes are given only for firm matches. Size tells how often a clone was seen (once, few, many) or the class of an expanded clone, and some rows leave it out.

>NA|TRBD1|TRBJ2-7|TRBV3-1/TRBV3-2
TGTGCCAGCAGCCAAGAAGGGAACAGGGGCATGAACTTC
CASSQEGNRGMNF
>NA|NA|TRBJ1-1|TRBV7-3
TGTGCCAGCAGCAACAGACGGGGGGACACTGAAGCTTTCTTT
CASSNRRGDTEAFF
>NA|NA|TRBJ1-1|TRBV6-5
TGTGCCAGCAGTCCGGTCAGGGGGAACACTGAAGCTTTCTTT
CASSPVRGNTEAFF
>NA|TRBD1|TRBJ1-3|TRBV19
TGTGCCAGTAGTATCGGGACAGGGGGTTTCTCTGGAAACACCATATATTTT
CASSIGTGGFSGNTIYF
>NA|TRBD1|TRBJ2-7|TRBV5-1
TGCGCCAGCAGCTCGGACAGGGGCTTTTCCTACGAGCAGTACTTC
CASSSDRGFSYEQYF
>NA|NA|TRBJ1-1|TRBV11-2
TGTGCCAGCAGCTTGGGCTGGCAGCGAGACACTGAAGCTTTCTTT
CASSLGWQRDTEAFF
>NA|NA|TRBJ1-2|TRBV2
TGTGCCAGCAGTAGGACGGGGGACTATGGCTACACCTTC
CASSRTGDYGYTF
>NA|NA|TRBJ1-1|TRBV29-1
TGCAGCGTTGTGGTAGGGACTGAAGCTTTCTTT
CSVVVGTEAFF
>NA|NA|TRBJ2-2|TRBV5-1
TGCGCCAGCAGCTTGGGGGCCCAGAACACCGGGGAGCTGTTTTTT
CASSLGAQNTGELFF
>once|TRBD2|TRBJ2-3|TRBV5-4
TGTGCCAGCAGCTTAGCGGGAGGGACAGATACGCAGTATTTT
CASSLAGGTDTQYF
>NA|NA|TRBJ1-2|TRBV7-2
TGTGCCAGCAGCTTAAGTACAGATTCTAACTATGGCTACACCTTC
CASSLSTDSNYGYTF
>NA|NA|TRBJ1-5|TRBV6-2/TRBV6-3
TGTGCCAGCAGTTACCCCAAAACGGGGGGGAATCAGCCCCAGCATTTT
CASSYPKTGGNQPQHF
>NA|TRBD1|TRBJ2-1|TRBV10-1
TGCGCCAGCATCGGGACAGGGGTCTTTAGTGAGCAGTTCTTC
CASIGTGVFSEQFF
>NA|NA|TRBJ2-6|TRBV5-5
TGTGCCAGCATTCGGGGGCCAGGGGCCAACGTCCTGACTTTC
CASIRGPGANVLTF
>NA|TRBD1|TRBJ1-5|TRBV18
TGTGCCAGCTCAGGGACAGGGAACAATCAGCCCCAGCATTTT
CASSGTGNNQPQHF
>NA|TRBD1|TRBJ1-4|TRBV27
TGTGCCACCGGGACAGGGCTTAATGAAAAACTGTTTTTT
CATGTGLNEKLFF
>NA|NA|TRBJ1-2|TRBV13
TGTGCCAGCAGCTTAGCCAGACAGCTCGGCTACACCTTC
CASSLARQLGYTF
>NA|NA|TRBJ1-1|TRBV15
TGTGCCACCAGCAGAGAGGCCTCGACAGTCTTGAACACTGAAGCTTTCTTT
CATSREASTVLNTEAFF
>NA|TRBD1|TRBJ2-7|TRBV12-3/TRBV12-4
TGTGCCAGCAGCAACAGGGGCTACGAGCAGTACTTC
CASSNRGYEQYF
>NA|TRBD2|TRBJ2-1|TRBV6-5
TGTGCCAGCAGACTACTAGCGGGAGTAGGTAATGAGCAGTTCTTC
CASRLLAGVGNEQFF
>NA|NA|TRBJ1-2|TRBV2
TGTGCCAGCAGTGAAGGGAACTATGGCTACACCTTC
CASSEGNYGYTF
>NA|NA|TRBJ1-1|TRBV18
TGTGCCAGCTCACCCCCTGAAGGACTCCGGAACACTGAAGCTTTCTTT
CASSPPEGLRNTEAFF
>few|NA|TRBJ2-2|TRBV18
TGTGCCAGCTCACCACCGGGCGGGGAGCTGTTTTTT
CASSPPGGELFF
>NA|NA|TRBJ2-7|TRBV11-2
TGTGCCAGCAGCCTAGGACAGTTCGAGCAGTACTTC
CASSLGQFEQYF
>NA|NA|TRBJ1-2|TRBV19
TGTGCCAGTAGTATAGGATTCTTAGCTAACTATGGCTACACCTTC
CASSIGFLANYGYTF
>NA|NA|TRBJ2-3|TRBV28
TGTGCCAGCAGGTCCCGGAATACGCAGTATTTT
CASRSRNTQYF
>NA|NA|TRBJ1-2|TRBV11-3
TGTGCCAGCAGCTTAGAATCGGATGGCTACACCTTC
CASSLESDGYTF
>NA|NA|TRBJ1-2|TRBV4-1
TGCGCCAGCAGCCAAGCTGAGACAGGAAATTATGGCTACACCTTC
CASSQAETGNYGYTF
>NA|TRBD2|TRBJ2-7|TRBV11-2
TGTGCCAGCAGCTTGGGACTAGCGGGGCCCTACGAGCAGTACTTC
CASSLGLAGPYEQYF
>few|TRBD2|TRBJ2-1|TRBV3-1/TRBV3-2
TGTGCCAGCAGCCCTCGGACTAGCGGGGGGGCAGGGAATGAGCAGTTCTTC
CASSPRTSGGAGNEQFF
>NA|NA|TRBJ2-5|TRBV5-1
TGCGCCAGCAGCCCGACGCAGGGCTTGGGGGAGACCCAGTACTTC
CASSPTQGLGETQYF
>NA|NA|TRBJ2-3|TRBV7-2
TGTGCCAGCAGCCCAGCGGCTATAAGCACAGATACGCAGTATTTT
CASSPAAISTDTQYF
>NA|TRBD1|TRBJ1-1|TRBV7-2
TGTGCCAGCAGCTATTCCGGGACAGGTCGCACTGAAGCTTTCTTT
CASSYSGTGRTEAFF
>NA|TRBD2|TRBJ2-2|TRBV24-1
TGTGCCACCAGTGATCCGGGGAGAGCGGGAGCTCCCGGGGAGCTGTTTTTT
CATSDPGRAGAPGELFF
>NA|TRBD1|TRBJ1-3|TRBV6-6
TGTGCCAGCAGTTCTCCAGGGGGCTTTGGAAACACCATATATTTT
CASSSPGGFGNTIYF
>NA|NA|TRBJ1-3|TRBV6-5
TGTGCCAGCAGAACAAACAGGGACTCTGGAAACACCATATATTTT
CASRTNRDSGNTIYF
>NA|TRBD1|TRBJ1-2|TRBV5-8
TGTGCCAGCAGGATGACAGGGGGAACCTATGGCTACACCTTC
CASRMTGGTYGYTF
>NA|NA|TRBJ2-1|TRBV7-6
TGTGCCAGCAGCTTACAAGGGCAGGTCCAGGATGAGCAGTTCTTC
CASSLQGQVQDEQFF
>NA|NA|TRBJ1-3|TRBV6-2/TRBV6-3
TGTGCCAGCAGCACGCTCCGACAGCCGACCTCTGGAAACACCATATATTTT
CASSTLRQPTSGNTIYF
>NA|NA|TRBJ1-3|TRBV7-2
TGTGCCAGCAGCTTAATAGGGGCGACTGGAAACACCATATATTTT
CASSLIGATGNTIYF
>NA|NA|TRBJ1-6|TRBV5-6
TGTGCCAGCAGCTTGTGGGAATATAATTCACCCCTCCACTTT
CASSLWEYNSPLHF
>NA|NA|TRBJ2-5|TRBV12-3/TRBV12-4
TGTGCCAGCAGTCAACAAGAGACCCAGTACTTC
CASSQQETQYF
>NA|TRBD1|TRBJ1-4|TRBV5-1
TGCGCCAGCAGCTTGGCAGGACAGGGGTGGGCAACTAATGAAAAACTGTTTTTT
CASSLAGQGWATNEKLFF
>once|NA|TRBJ1-3|TRBV7-2
TGTGCCAGCAGCTTAGGCCAGGGGCTAGGAGGAAACACCATATATTTT
CASSLGQGLGGNTIYF
>NA|TRBD1|TRBJ1-1|TRBV12-5
TGTGCTAGTGGTTTGGCCCAGGGGGTGAACACTGAAGCTTTCTTT
CASGLAQGVNTEAFF
>NA|NA|TRBJ1-1|TRBV14
TGTGCCAGCAGTCTTGGCTGGGGGACTGAAGCTTTCTTT
CASSLGWGTEAFF
>NA|TRBD1|TRBJ2-7|TRBV5-8
TGTGCCAGCAGCTTGCCAGGGGGCCTGTCCTACGAGCAGTACTTC
CASSLPGGLSYEQYF
>NA|TRBD1|TRBJ1-1|TRBV6-6
TGTGCCAGCAGTTATGACTCACAGGGGGCTGAAGCTTTCTTT
CASSYDSQGAEAFF
>NA|TRBD2|TRBJ2-3|TRBV12-3/TRBV12-4
TGTGCCAGCACCTCTAGCGGGACAGATACGCAGTATTTT
CASTSSGTDTQYF
>NA|TRBD2|TRBJ2-3|TRBV18
TGTGCCAGCTCACCAAAACTAGCGGGGGGCTCAGATACGCAGTATTTT
CASSPKLAGGSDTQYF
>NA|NA|TRBJ1-1|TRBV28
TGTGCCAGCACCAACCGGATTACTGAAGCTTTCTTT
CASTNRITEAFF